In its sample, the clone carrying this T cell receptor (beta chain) was seen many times. No antigen is known for it. What was amplified from RNA transcripts were TCR beta CDR3 regions. An initial round of RT-PCR targeting the TCR CDR3 relied on the HTBI primer set. TCRdb re-called the multiplex PCR reads through MiXCR, storing one row per CDR3 protein. This table has around 600,000 distinct CDR3 sequences, 45% appearing once. This record belongs to a study of T cells in Graves' hyperthyroidism and ophthalmopathy. Overall study results and limits: Model predictions of ophthalmopathy came a median around 6.5 months before onset. Blood held most thyroid clonotypes expanded above 0.001 frequency.

Lactation, pregnancy, other autoimmune disease or uncontrolled infection excluded patients. Diagnoses were made from clinical symptoms, serum measures (thyroxine and TRAb), thyroid ultrasound and orbital computed tomography. Trimming left V 3 bases short and J 1 base short, with 10 bases between. CDR3 length: 14 residues. Germline V lookup: CDR1 SGDLS, CDR2 YYNGEE. The specimen sequenced was peripheral blood or thyroid tissue (not recorded which). The TCR comes from an adult man with Graves' disease, either hyperthyroidism or ophthalmopathy (not recorded which). V usage is TRBV9 and J usage is TRBJ1-1, with D maybe TRBD1 (6 bases). CDR3: CASSATDRNTEAFF. The CDR3, as DNA: TGTGCCAGCAGCGCCACGGACAGGAACACTGAAGCTTTCTTT. The whole variable domain, filled in from reference TRBV9 and TRBJ1-1, reads DSGVTQTPKHLITATGQRVTLRCSPRSGDLSVYWYQQSLDQGLQFLIQYYNGEERAKGNILERFSAQQFPDLHSELNLSSLELGDSALYFCASSATDRNTEAFFGQGTRLTVV.